What follows describes a single T cell receptor (beta chain). Antigen: not known. Only in-frame clones appear in the TCRdb table, and some are missing; sequencing was by immunoSEQ multiplex PCR. The sample consists of about 120,000 clones, around nine tenths of them appearing once. The data stem from a study of T cell responses to AZD1222 COVID-19 vaccine. Study-level results: Repertoire collection took place solely once the T cell response had peaked. Donors, mostly white British, included more females; clonal diversity was possibly underestimated. Just five to seven AZD1222 recipients tested seropositive at baseline.

Trimming shortened V by 9 bases and J by 0 bases, and 12 bases separated the two germline ends. CDR1 and CDR2 from the germline V gene are MNHEY and SVGAGI. There are 14 residues in the CDR3. This chain connects TRBV6-5 to TRBJ1-3, with unresolved D. The TCR sequence derives from an adult in good health. The source was peripheral blood, collected on day 0 of AZD1222 vaccination. In DNA, the CDR3 is TGTGCCAGTAGGACGGCTCGCTCTGGAAACACCATATATTTT. It codes for CASRTARSGNTIYF.